The rows below give T cell receptor delta chains drawn from one sample of a study of gamma-delta chains in newborns, infants, children. TCRdb called clones from the reads again using CATT. The sample contains roughly 7,400 delta-chain clones, 0.6% to 0.8% of which appear only once. The sequenced sample was blood. Every receptor here comes from a child who was a newborn, infant or young child, either healthy, febrile or measles-vaccinated (not recorded which). The CDR3 runs from the conserved cysteine through the conserved F or W. The order of the fields is D gene, J gene, V gene, clone size, CDR3 protein, CDR3 DNA. D genes are given only for firm matches. Rows may omit the clone size; those that give it use once, few, many or a size class.

NA TRDJ3 TRDV2 few CACDTVAGGSWDTRQMFF TGTGCCTGTGACACCGTTGCGGGCGGGTCCTGGGACACTCGACAGATGTTTTTC
NA TRDJ3 TRDV2 few CACDVLTGTVSWDTRQMFF TGTGCCTGTGACGTGCTTACTGGGACTGTCTCCTGGGACACCCGACAGATGTTTTTC
TRDD3 TRDJ3 TRDV2 medium-sized CACDTGGLGDISWDTRQMFF TGTGCCTGTGACACCGGAGGACTGGGGGATATCTCCTGGGACACCCGACAGATGTTTTTC
TRDD3 TRDJ3 TRDV2 medium-sized CACDPSIGGYRSWDTRQMFF TGTGCCTGTGATCCGTCCATCGGGGGATACCGATCCTGGGACACCCGACAGATGTTTTTC
NA TRDJ3 TRDV2 few CACDTWGSWDTRQMFF TGTGCCTGTGACACCTGGGGATCCTGGGACACCCGCCAGATGTTTTTC
TRDD3 TRDJ3 TRDV2 medium-sized CACDTVGYASSWDTRQMFF TGTGCCTGTGACACCGTCGGATACGCTAGCTCCTGGGACACCCGACAGATGTTTTTC
NA TRDJ2 TRDV2 medium-sized CACDTGDLTAQLFF TGTGCCTGTGACACTGGGGATTTGACAGCACAACTCTTCTTT
TRDD3 TRDJ3 TRDV2 medium-sized CACDTYWGSSWDTRQMFF TGTGCCTGTGACACGTACTGGGGGAGCTCCTGGGACACCCGACAGATGTTTTTC
TRDD3 TRDJ3 TRDV2 NA CACDTLTGGYWDTRQMFF TGTGCCTGTGACACGCTCACCGGGGGATACTGGGACACCCGACAGATGTTTTTC
TRDD3 TRDJ3 TRDV2 medium-sized CACDTGGYGSWDTRQMFF TGTGCCTGTGACACTGGGGGATATGGGTCCTGGGACACCCGACAGATGTTTTTC
TRDD3 TRDJ3 TRDV2 medium-sized CACDTVLGAWDTRQMFF TGTGCCTGTGACACCGTACTGGGGGCCTGGGACACCCGACAGATGTTTTTC
TRDD3 TRDJ2 TRDV2 NA CACDSLYWGSSLTARLFF TGTGCCTGTGACTCCTTGTACTGGGGGTCTTCCTTGACAGCACGACTCTTCTTT
TRDD3 TRDJ1 TRDV1 medium-sized CALGETSYSRGYGGTDKLIF TGTGCTCTTGGGGAAACCTCCTACTCCCGGGGATACGGCGGCACCGATAAACTCATCTTT
NA TRDJ3 TRDV2 medium-sized CACDTLARLSSWDTRQMFF TGTGCCTGTGACACGCTTGCCCGACTGAGCTCCTGGGACACCCGACAGATGTTTTTC
NA TRDJ2 TRDV2 few CACDTLGATSLTAQLFF TGTGCTTGTGACACGTTGGGGGCTACTTCCCTGACCGCACAACTCTTCTTT
NA TRDJ2 TRDV2 few CACDTVGSTVGSAQLFF TGTGCCTGTGACACCGTAGGGAGTACTGTGGGATCCGCACAACTCTTCTTT
TRDD3 TRDJ3 TRDV2 few CACDTPPTGVISSWDTRQMFF TGTGCCTGTGACACCCCCCCAACTGGGGTAATTAGCTCCTGGGACACCCGACAGATGTTTTTC
NA TRDJ2 TRDV2 few CACDTLGLTAQLFF TGTGCCTGTGACACCTTGGGGCTCACAGCACAACTCTTCTTT
NA TRDJ3 TRDV2 few CACDTLGGGSSWDTRQMFF TGTGCCTGCGACACTCTGGGCGGGGGGAGCTCCTGGGACACCCGACAGATGTTTTTC
NA TRDJ2 TRDV2 NA CACDTVGALTAHLFF TGTGCCTGTGACACCGTGGGTGCCTTGACAGCACACCTCTTCTTT
TRDD3 TRDJ3 TRDV2 NA CACDRLGDTLSSWDTRQLFF TGTGCCTGTGACCGACTGGGGGATACCCTGAGCTCCTGGGACACCCGCCAGTTGTTTTTC
TRDD3 TRDJ3 TRDV2 medium-sized CACDYWGDHSWDTRQMFF TGTGCCTGTGACTACTGGGGGGACCACTCCTGGGACACCCGACAGATGTTTTTC
TRDD3 TRDJ3 TRDV2 NA CACDTSGNWGVFSPWGTRQMFF TGTGCCTGTGACACTTCGGGGAACTGGGGGGTCTTTAGCCCCTGGGGCACCCGACAGATGTTTTTC
TRDD3 TRDJ3 TRDV2 NA CACDIVLGDTWGTRQVFF TGTGCCTGTGACATTGTACTGGGGGATACCTGGGGCACCCGACAGGTGTTTTTC
NA TRDJ3 TRDV2 medium-sized CACDTVLGSWDTRQMFF TGTGCCTGTGACACGGTACTGGGCTCCTGGGACACCCGACAGATGTTTTTC
TRDD3 TRDJ1 TRDV2 medium-sized CACDNLGDHTDKLIF TGTGCCTGTGACAACCTGGGGGACCACACCGATAAACTCATCTTT